The 30 T cell receptor beta chains listed next were all sequenced from one sample in a study of neurological immune-mediated disorders. TCRdb independently ran MiXCR on the 5' RACE reads; one entry per CDR3 protein. The data show 35,000 to 40,000 distinct CDR3 sequences, 11% seen once. The sample was CD4+ T cells from blood. The receptors derive from a woman in her 30s with HTLV-1-associated myelopathy (HAM/TSP).

This clonotype came up many times. The CDR3 here is CSARRTGGPIGELFF. The CDR3 bases are TGCAGTGCTAGACGGACAGGGGGGCCCATCGGGGAGCTGTTTTTT. The rearrangement joins TRBV20-1 to TRBJ2-2; TRBD1 aligns across 10 bases. The CDR3 length is 15 residues. Losses at the gene ends were 2 bases for V and 7 bases for J; bases not matched to a gene: 7. Germline CDR1 reads DFQATT; CDR2 reads SNEGSKA (reference sequence).

This clonotype was detected many times. This sequence joins TRBV27 and TRBJ1-1, with D perhaps TRBD1 (5 bases). The CDR3 has 14 amino acids. Germline CDR1 reads MNHEY; CDR2 reads SMNVEV (reference sequence). Trimming took 3 bases from V and 2 from J, leaving 10 bases between them. CDR3 region: CASSFNGGNTEAFF. The DNA for the CDR3 is TGTGCCAGCAGTTTTAACGGGGGAAACACTGAAGCTTTCTTT.

This clonotype came up many times. This chain links TRBV5-5 with TRBJ2-3, with D hard to call. V was clipped by 0 bases and J by 9 bases, with 14 bases between them. The germline V gene has CDR1 SGHKS and CDR2 YYEKEE (reference sequence). The CDR3 contains 14 residues. The DNA of the CDR3 is TGTGCCAGCAGCTTGGCTACTACACCACCCACGCAGTATTTT. Its protein product is CASSLATTPPTQYF. The full variable domain, its missing parts supplied by reference TRBV5-5 and TRBJ2-3, is DAGVTQSPTHLIKTRGQQVTLRCSPISGHKSVSWYQQVLGQGPQFIFQYYEKEERGRGNFPDRFSARQFPNYSSELNVNALLLGDSALYLCASSLATTPPTQYFGPGTRLTVL.

In this sample, this clonotype turned up many times. The chain recombines TRBV7-6 with TRBJ2-2; 8 positions match TRBD2. This CDR3 comprises 16 residues. Looked up from germline, CDR1 is SGHVS and CDR2 is FNYEAQ. The V gene end was trimmed by 5 bases and the J gene end by 5 bases; junction bases not matched to a gene: 10. The CDR3 protein is CASSPRRGAGTGELFF. DNA of the CDR3: TGTGCCAGCAGCCCCAGGCGGGGGGCGGGGACCGGGGAGCTGTTTTTT.

This clonotype occurred many times. This chain joins TRBV29-1 and TRBJ2-3; D is unclear. Germline V gives CDR1 SQVTM, CDR2 ANQGSEA. This CDR3 has 13 residues. The V gene lost 2 bases and the J gene lost 0 bases, with 6 bases spanning the gap. The CDR3 reads CSVEIASTDTQYF. CDR3 DNA: TGCAGCGTTGAAATCGCTAGCACAGATACGCAGTATTTT.

The gene calls are TRBV29-1 and TRBJ1-1; D unresolved. The CDR3 totals 10 residues. CDR1 is SQVTM and CDR2 is ANQGSEA in the germline V gene. V was trimmed by 3 bases and J by 6 bases, leaving 5 bases between them. As DNA, the CDR3 is TGCAGCGTTGAGGTGGCTGAAGCTTTCTTT. This translates into CSVEVAEAFF.

Many counts were recorded for this clonotype. The rearrangement uses TRBV6-6 and TRBJ1-2; D unresolved. Looked up from germline, CDR1 is MNHNY and CDR2 is SVGAGI (reference sequence). The V gene lost 7 bases and the J gene lost 2 bases, with 17 bases spanning the gap. This CDR3 has 15 amino acids. Here the CDR3 DNA reads TGTGCCAGCACCTTATTCACGGGCAAGAACTATGGCTACACCTTC. It yields the protein CASTLFTGKNYGYTF.

This clonotype came up many times. The chain couples TRBV5-1 to TRBJ2-1; 7 bases align to TRBD1. This CDR3 has 15 residues. V lost 5 bases, J lost 4 bases, and 9 bases stayed unmatched. The germline gives CDR1 SGHRS, CDR2 YFSETQ. CDR3 in amino acids: CASSSSRDSYNEQFF. CDR3 in DNA: TGCGCCAGCAGTTCTTCACGGGACAGTTACAATGAGCAGTTCTTC.

This clonotype came up many times. The chain recombines TRBV20-1 with TRBJ1-1; 8 nucleotides match TRBD1. Trimming took 5 bases from V and 4 from J; bases not matched to a gene: 18. This CDR3 is 17 amino acids long. Per the germline V gene, CDR1 is DFQATT and CDR2 is SNEGSKA (reference sequence). The DNA for the CDR3 is TGCAGTGCTCCCAAAGGCGGAGACAGGGGCAGGAGCACTGAAGCTTTCTTT. Translation: CSAPKGGDRGRSTEAFF.

This clonotype is judged medium-sized. This chain joins TRBV20-1 and TRBJ1-1, with D possibly being TRBD1 (6 bases). CDR3 length: 16 amino acids. Germline CDR1 is DFQATT and CDR2 is SNEGSKA (reference sequence). The germline V and J ends were trimmed by 0 bases and 5 bases, with 19 bases remaining between them. The CDR3 sequence: CSARDNSQGWGTEAFF. The CDR3 nucleotides read TGCAGTGCTAGAGACAATAGCCAGGGGTGGGGGACTGAAGCTTTCTTT.

This clonotype was observed many times. The chain recombines TRBV7-2 with TRBJ2-3; D unclear. Germline V CDR1 and CDR2: SGHTA, FQGNSA. Trimming pared 5 bases from V and 6 bases from J, leaving 18 bases between. CDR3 size: 15 residues. The CDR3 DNA reads TGTGCCAGCAGCCCCCAAGGGTCCAGTTTGGATACGCAGTATTTT. This gives the protein CASSPQGSSLDTQYF. The entire variable domain, with the rest obtained from reference TRBV7-2 and TRBJ2-3, is as follows: GAGVSQSPSNKVTEKGKDVELRCDPISGHTALYWYRQSLGQGLEFLIYFQGNSAPDKSGLPSDRFSAERTGGSVSTLTIQRTQQEDSAVYLCASSPQGSSLDTQYFGPGTRLTVL.

This clonotype has at least ten counts. DNA of the CDR3: TGCAGTGCTAGAGATAGCGGGGGTTTCTACAATGAGCAGTTCTTC. This encodes CSARDSGGFYNEQFF. V and J are TRBV20-1 and TRBJ2-1, with 9 nucleotides matching TRBD2. There are 15 residues in the CDR3. Germline-derived CDR1 and CDR2 are DFQATT and SNEGSKA (reference sequence). J gave up 3 bases and V 0 bases, and 3 bases lay outside the gene matches.

This clonotype was detected many times. V and J are TRBV7-2 and TRBJ2-1; TRBD1 matches 9 bases. V shed 5 bases, J shed 4 bases, and the junction held 6 bases outside the gene matches. The germline V gene encodes CDR1 SGHTA and CDR2 FQGNSA. The CDR3 has 15 residues. CDR3 nucleotide sequence: TGTGCCAGCAGCCCGGGACAGGGAAAATACAATGAGCAGTTCTTC. Amino acid sequence: CASSPGQGKYNEQFF.

This clonotype was seen at least ten times. This rearrangement joins TRBV20-1 to TRBJ1-2; D is undetermined. Germline V gene sequence: CDR1 DFQATT, CDR2 SNEGSKA (reference sequence). V was clipped by 5 bases and J by 7 bases, with 29 bases between them. The CDR3 covers 17 residues. The CDR3 protein is CSALPVSAGVGRGGYTF. The CDR3 coding sequence is TGCAGTGCTCTACCGGTCTCGGCGGGCGTAGGGCGCGGTGGCTACACCTTC.

This clonotype was seen ten or more times. The chain carries TRBV10-3 and TRBJ1-2; 7 bases line up with TRBD1. The CDR3 has 14 residues. Germline assignment: CDR1 ENHRY and CDR2 SYGVKD. The V gene end was trimmed by 4 bases and the J gene end by 3 bases; junction bases not matched to a gene: 5. The CDR3 reads CAISGGQLYYGYTF. In nucleotides, the CDR3 is TGTGCCATCAGTGGGGGACAGCTCTACTATGGCTACACCTTC.

This clonotype occurred many times. The chain links TRBV29-1 to TRBJ2-5; unclear D gene. CDR1 and CDR2 from the germline V gene are SQVTM and ANQGSEA. The V and J ends lost 5 bases and 0 bases respectively, with 4 bases between them. The CDR3 length is 11 residues. CDR3 coding DNA: TGCAGCGTTCGACACCAAGAGACCCAGTACTTC. Its translation is CSVRHQETQYF.

This clonotype has ten or more counts. The J gene is TRBJ1-2, the V gene TRBV20-1, with D unresolved. The CDR3 extends over 13 amino acids. CDR1 DFQATT and CDR2 SNEGSKA come from the germline V gene (reference sequence). Trimming removed 1 base at V and 2 bases at J, with 8 bases between. The CDR3 sequence is CSARVGGNYGYTF. The CDR3 DNA reads as TGCAGTGCTAGAGTAGGAGGGAACTATGGCTACACCTTC.

This clonotype was recorded at least ten times. This chain joins TRBV20-1 and TRBJ2-3; D remains ambiguous. V gave up 5 bases and J gave up 5 bases, with 11 bases separating them. The CDR3 length is 12 residues. Germline CDR1 is DFQATT and CDR2 is SNEGSKA (reference sequence). In DNA, the CDR3 is TGCAGTGCTCGTTCCCTTGGAGATACGCAGTATTTT. Translated: CSARSLGDTQYF.

This clonotype occurred many times. The rearrangement uses TRBV11-3 and TRBJ2-1, with 13 positions matching TRBD2. Germline lookup yields CDR1 SGHNT and CDR2 YENEEA. The V gene end was trimmed by 5 bases and the J gene end by 7 bases; junction bases not matched to a gene: 11. The CDR3 is 17 residues long. CDR3 residues: CASSRGRTSGGWNEQFF. For the CDR3, the DNA is TGTGCCAGCAGCCGGGGTCGGACTAGCGGGGGATGGAATGAGCAGTTCTTC.

The sample holds many counts of this clonotype. The chain has TRBV5-1 and TRBJ2-3, with 7 bases aligning to TRBD1. This CDR3 comprises 14 residues. The ends lost 5 bases at V and 2 bases at J; junction bases unmatched: 5. Germline V gene data show CDR1 as SGHRS and CDR2 as YFSETQ. CDR3 residues: CASSLGQNTDTQYF. CDR3 DNA sequence: TGCGCCAGCAGTCTGGGACAGAACACAGATACGCAGTATTTT. Drawing the rest from reference TRBV5-1 and TRBJ2-3, the complete variable domain is KAGVTQTPRYLIKTRGQQVTLSCSPISGHRSVSWYQQTPGQGLQFLFEYFSETQRNKGNFPGRFSGRQFSNSRSEMNVSTLELGDSALYLCASSLGQNTDTQYFGPGTRLTVL.

This clonotype has a count of ten or more. This chain joins TRBV18 and TRBJ2-1, with 8 bases aligning to TRBD1. Germline V gives CDR1 KGHSH, CDR2 LQKENI. The CDR3 loop spans 17 amino acids. The ends lost 3 bases at V and 2 bases at J; junction bases unmatched: 9. In DNA form, the CDR3 reads TGTGCCAGCTCACCGGGACAGGTGGCATCGGCCTACAATGAGCAGTTCTTC. This encodes CASSPGQVASAYNEQFF.

This clonotype was seen many times. The chain combines TRBV20-1 with TRBJ2-7; 12 positions match TRBD2. This CDR3 has 13 amino acids. Looked up from germline, CDR1 is DFQATT and CDR2 is SNEGSKA (reference sequence). J gave up 3 bases and V 6 bases, and 3 bases lay outside the gene matches. CDR3 region: CSAGLAGIYEQYF. The CDR3 DNA reads as TGCAGTGCAGGACTAGCGGGGATCTACGAGCAGTACTTC.

As for this clonotype: This clone may be a read error of a much larger clone one base away. The CDR3 DNA sequence: TGTGCCAGCGGCCAGGGTTGGGACACTGAATCTTTCTTT. It specifies CASGQGWDTESFF. The chain recombines TRBV7-9 with TRBJ1-1, with a possible D match to TRBD1 (6 bases). Germline lookup yields CDR1 SEHNR and CDR2 FQNEAQ (reference sequence). CDR3 size: 13 residues.

This clonotype occurred many times. The chain uses TRBV10-3 and TRBJ2-5, with a weak D call TRBD2 (5 bases). The length of the CDR3 is 14 residues. The germline V gene has CDR1 ENHRY and CDR2 SYGVKD. Trimming took 3 bases from V and 5 from J, leaving 13 bases between them. The CDR3 reads CAISDLAFKETQYF. In DNA, the CDR3 is TGTGCCATCAGTGATTTAGCGTTTAAGGAGACCCAGTACTTC.

This clonotype was seen at least ten times. The V gene is TRBV7-9, the J gene TRBJ2-3; 10 bases agree with TRBD1. V trimming: 5 bases; J trimming: 2 bases; junction bases outside the gene matches: 7. Per the germline V gene, CDR1 is SEHNR and CDR2 is FQNEAQ (reference sequence). CDR3 size: 16 residues. The CDR3 DNA is TGTGCCAGCAGCACTCGACAGGGGGCCGTCACAGATACGCAGTATTTT. Protein sequence: CASSTRQGAVTDTQYF.

V and J are TRBV30 and TRBJ2-4; TRBD2 aligns across 7 bases. J lost 9 bases, V lost 7 bases, and 12 bases had no gene match. The CDR3 is 13 residues long. CDR1 GTSNPN and CDR2 SVGIG come from the germline V gene (reference sequence). For the CDR3, the DNA is TGTGCCTCGAACTCCGGGACTAATGGCATTCAGTACTTC. Translated: CASNSGTNGIQYF.

This clonotype occurred many times. This chain links TRBV6-1 with TRBJ2-7, with 8 bases identical to TRBD1. Germline CDR1 reads MNHNS; CDR2 reads SASEGT. V lost 6 bases to trimming and J lost 3 bases; unmatched junction nucleotides: 10. There are 15 residues in the CDR3. In nucleotides, the CDR3 is TGTGCCAGCAGGACCGACAGGGGAAGTAGCTACGAGCAGTACTTC. Its translation is CASRTDRGSSYEQYF.

In this sample, this clonotype turned up many times. The chain links TRBV6-1 to TRBJ1-2, with 9 positions matching TRBD1. This CDR3 contains 17 residues. V was clipped by 4 bases and J by 6 bases; unmatched bases: 15. Germline V gene sequence: CDR1 MNHNS, CDR2 SASEGT. The CDR3 spells CASSVREDRGPVDGYTF. CDR3 bases: TGTGCCAGCAGTGTGCGTGAGGACAGGGGCCCCGTCGATGGCTACACCTTC.

Comments on this clonotype: A junction boundary mismatches the germline segment, possibly from a read error. The J gene is TRBJ2-3, the V gene TRBV7-3; D unresolved. The CDR3 spans 16 residues. Germline V gene sequence: CDR1 SGHTA, CDR2 FQGTGA. The CDR3 reads CARSLSTGVGTDTQYF. CDR3 in DNA: TGTGCCAGAAGCTTATCAACGGGCGTAGGCACAGATACGCAGTATTTT.

This clonotype was seen ten or more times. The V call is TRBV10-3, the J call TRBJ1-2; D remains unclear. Germline values: CDR1 ENHRY, CDR2 SYGVKD. V was pared by 0 bases and J by 5 bases, with 7 bases between. The CDR3 extends over 13 amino acids. Here the CDR3 DNA reads TGTGCCATCAGTGAGTCAATTGGGTATGGCTACACCTTC. This encodes CAISESIGYGYTF.